Sequencing of this T cell receptor beta chain was carried out in a study of blood T cell repertoires in COVID-19. For the study at large: Acute-phase and convalescent COVID-19 samples originated in the United States, Italy and Spain. Sources were T cells, B-cell-depleted T cells, or PBMCs; the material itself was cDNA or gDNA.

Per the authors' pipeline: The authors estimated nucleated cell counts from reference gene primer amplification. Profiling relied on immunoSEQ multiplex PCR, and the TCRdb table lists in-frame clones only, not all of them. The V and J calls and clone size come from that table; D and trimming were worked out from the DNA. This sample has 200,000 or so clones; about 80% occur once, and the top ten carry 6.9%. The CDR3 is 15 amino acids. Trimming cost V 5 bases and J 8 bases; bases outside gene matches: 13. CDR1 and CDR2 from the germline V gene are SEHNR and FQNEAQ (reference sequence). The sequence derives from a human donor with acute or convalescent COVID-19. The donor label of this sample is uncertain. The rearrangement links TRBV7-9 to TRBJ1-2; 8 bases fit TRBD1. The sample consisted of peripheral blood. The CDR3 reads CASSPPGQAGEGYTF. The CDR3 nucleotides read TGTGCCAGCAGCCCCCCGGGACAGGCGGGTGAAGGCTACACCTTC.